One sample yielded the 8 T cell receptor beta chains listed below, sequenced in a study of CD8 T cells in Susac syndrome. The authors reverse transcribed roughly 0.5 to 1 ug RNA with random hexamers. A single record per CDR3 protein comes from TCRdb applying MiXCR to the immunoSEQ multiplex PCR reads. Of around 230,000 distinct CDR3 sequences in the sample, approximately 95% were seen once. Sequenced input: CD4+ T cells from PBMCs. The receptors stem from a human donor with multiple sclerosis.

The rearrangement joins TRBV27 to TRBJ2-7; D is possibly TRBD2 (5 bases). Germline CDR1 and CDR2: MNHEY and SMNVEV (reference sequence). Trimming took off 2 bases at V and 7 bases at J, with 12 bases between the two ends. The CDR3 has 13 residues. CDR3 sequence: CASSLDTRGEQYF. The CDR3 DNA reads TGTGCCAGCAGTTTAGATACGCGAGGGGAGCAGTACTTC.

In its sample, this clonotype was seen once. The genes are TRBV3-1 and TRBJ2-5, with 8 bases lining up with TRBD1. The germline CDR1 and CDR2 sequences are LGHDT and YNNKEL (reference sequence). V trimming: 6 bases; J trimming: 5 bases; junction bases outside the gene matches: 11. The CDR3 totals 15 residues. CDR3 DNA sequence: TGTGCCAGCAGACCCGGGCAGGGGGCTGGGGAGACCCAGTACTTC. This gives the protein CASRPGQGAGETQYF.

J is TRBJ1-1 and V is TRBV30; D is undetermined. Germline assignment: CDR1 GTSNPN and CDR2 SVGIG (reference sequence). This CDR3 region has 13 residues. V lost 1 base to trimming and J lost 6 bases, with 12 bases between them. The CDR3 protein is CAWSADGKSEAFF. As DNA, the CDR3 is TGTGCCTGGAGTGCAGACGGGAAGTCTGAAGCTTTCTTT.

The chain combines TRBV5-4 with TRBJ2-7, with 7 nucleotides matching TRBD1. With 4 bases clipped from V and 2 bases from J, the junction kept 6 bases outside the gene matches. CDR3 length: 14 amino acids. Germline CDR1 reads SGHNT; CDR2 reads YYREEE (reference sequence). The CDR3 reads CASSPGTVPYEQYF. In DNA form, the CDR3 reads TGTGCCAGCAGCCCCGGGACAGTTCCCTACGAGCAGTACTTC.

The rearrangement joins TRBV28 to TRBJ1-5; perhaps TRBD1 as D (5 bases). The V gene lost 6 bases and the J gene lost 4 bases, with 10 bases spanning the gap. The CDR3 has 13 amino acids. Per germline, CDR1 MDHEN and CDR2 SYDVKM. DNA of the CDR3: TGTGCCAGCAGACCAGGGAAAAATCAGCCCCAGCATTTT. As protein: CASRPGKNQPQHF.

The rearrangement uses TRBV7-3 and TRBJ2-1; the match to TRBD1 covers 7 bases. Germline V CDR1 and CDR2: SGHTA, FQGTGA. V lost 4 bases and J lost 9; bases outside the gene matches: 9. This CDR3 spans 14 amino acids. The CDR3: CASSSLGQAAEQFF. The CDR3 DNA reads TGTGCCAGCAGCTCTCTAGGACAGGCTGCTGAGCAGTTCTTC. Combining the CDR3 with reference TRBV7-3 and TRBJ2-1 gives the whole variable domain GAGVSQTPSNKVTEKGKYVELRCDPISGHTALYWYRQSLGQGPEFLIYFQGTGAADDSGLPNDRFFAVRPEGSVSTLKIQRTERGDSAVYLCASSSLGQAAEQFFGPGTRLTVL.

This sequence joins TRBV19 and TRBJ2-7; weak D call: TRBD1 (6 bases). Between the trimmed V and J ends, which lost 3 bases and 5 bases, there was a span of 11 bases. CDR3 length: 13 residues. The germline V gene has CDR1 LNHDA and CDR2 SQIVND (reference sequence). In DNA form, the CDR3 reads TGTGCCAGTAGTATTGACAGGATTGACGAGCAGTACTTC. Its translation is CASSIDRIDEQYF.

V is TRBV3-1 and J is TRBJ1-1; D perhaps matches TRBD1 (5 bases). V lost 3 bases and J 10 bases, leaving 12 bases between the germline ends. Germline V gene lookup returns CDR1 LGHDT and CDR2 YNNKEL (reference sequence). This CDR3 contains 12 residues. CDR3 sequence (DNA): TGTGCCAGCAGCCAGGGGGGACGTGGAGCTTTCTTT. Translation gives CASSQGGRGAFF.